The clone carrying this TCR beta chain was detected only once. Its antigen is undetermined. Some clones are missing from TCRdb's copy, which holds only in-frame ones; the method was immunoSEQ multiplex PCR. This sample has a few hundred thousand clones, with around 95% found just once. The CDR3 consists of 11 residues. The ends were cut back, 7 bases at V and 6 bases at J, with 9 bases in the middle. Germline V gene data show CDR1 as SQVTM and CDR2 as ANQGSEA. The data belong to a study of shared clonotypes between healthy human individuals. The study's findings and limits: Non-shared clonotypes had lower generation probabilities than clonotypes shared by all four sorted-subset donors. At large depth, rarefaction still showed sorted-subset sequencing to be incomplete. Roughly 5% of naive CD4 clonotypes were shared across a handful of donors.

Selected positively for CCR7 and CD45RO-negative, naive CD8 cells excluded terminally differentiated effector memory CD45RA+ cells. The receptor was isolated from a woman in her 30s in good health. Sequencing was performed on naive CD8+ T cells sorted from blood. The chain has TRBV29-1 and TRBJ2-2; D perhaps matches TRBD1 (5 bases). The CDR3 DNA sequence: TGCAGCGCCCAGGGCGCCGGGGAGCTGTTTTTT. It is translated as CSAQGAGELFF.